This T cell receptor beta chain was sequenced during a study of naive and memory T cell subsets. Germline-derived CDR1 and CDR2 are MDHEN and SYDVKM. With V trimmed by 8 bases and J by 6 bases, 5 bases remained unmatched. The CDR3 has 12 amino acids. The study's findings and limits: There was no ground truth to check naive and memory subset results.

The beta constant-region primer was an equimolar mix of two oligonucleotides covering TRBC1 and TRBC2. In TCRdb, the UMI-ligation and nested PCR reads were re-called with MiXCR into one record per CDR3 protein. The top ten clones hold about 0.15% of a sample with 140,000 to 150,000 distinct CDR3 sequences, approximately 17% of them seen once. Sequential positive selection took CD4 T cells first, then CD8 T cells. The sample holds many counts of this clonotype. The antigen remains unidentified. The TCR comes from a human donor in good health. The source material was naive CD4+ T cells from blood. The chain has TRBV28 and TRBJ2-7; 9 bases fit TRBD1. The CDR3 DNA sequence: TGTGCCAGCTGGGACAGGGAAAGCGAGCAGTACTTC. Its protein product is CASWDRESEQYF.